A single sample is the source of the 25 T cell receptor beta chains below, sequenced in a study of graft-versus-host responses after intestinal transplantation (dated by TCRdb to the early 2020s). The meaning of the sample's time point label: cells obtained before transplantation from donor or recipient. No antigen has been identified for these receptors. Libraries came from the immunoSEQ multiplex PCR assay. Imported from immuneACCESS, the table was reduced by TCRdb to in-frame sequences with V and J called. These copies leave out some clones; in studies compared against another copy, an unresolved V gene accounts for under half, and the cause of the remainder is not known. Within this sample are 90,000 to 150,000 clones, with approximately 95% of them counted one time only. The ten most abundant clones make up more than 0.1% of the sample. This material consisted of unstimulated CD4+ T cells sorted from spleen or lymph node cells, taken before intestinal transplant. The origin of the receptors is a human donor who received an intestinal transplant.

As regards this clone: Other DNA variants within this sample encode the same CDR3. The rearrangement uses TRBV4-2 and TRBJ2-5; 10 bases are a match to TRBD2. CDR1 and CDR2 (germline): LGHNA, YNFKEQ. With V trimmed by 0 bases and J by 5 bases, 3 bases remained unmatched. The CDR3 contains 15 residues. For the CDR3, the DNA is TGTGCCAGCAGCCAAGAAGAGCGGGGGGGGGAGACCCAGTACTTC. Amino acid sequence: CASSQEERGGETQYF.

The CDR3 spells CASRLGETQYF. CDR3 coding DNA: TGTGCCAGCAGGTTGGGGGAGACCCAGTACTTC. V usage is TRBV28 and J usage is TRBJ2-5; D gene unclear. The CDR3 runs 11 residues. V lost 6 bases and J lost 5, with 7 bases in between. CDR1 and CDR2 from the germline V gene are MDHEN and SYDVKM.

The V and J genes are TRBV18 and TRBJ1-3; no reliable D call. Germline CDR1 KGHSH, CDR2 LQKENI. Trimming cost V 0 bases and J 5 bases, with 11 bases left between them. The CDR3 sequence is 15 residues long. CDR3 DNA: TGTGCCAGCTCACCACCGGACCTTAAGAGAAACACCATATATTTT. It translates to CASSPPDLKRNTIYF.

The CDR3 spells CASSPAGHRDTGELFF. The CDR3 bases are TGTGCCAGCTCACCTGCGGGACATCGGGACACCGGGGAGCTGTTTTTT. The chain recombines TRBV18 with TRBJ2-2; D may correspond to TRBD1 or TRBD2 (6 bases each). Deletions cut 3 bases from V and 3 bases from J, with 14 bases between. The CDR3 loop spans 16 amino acids. Looked up from germline, CDR1 is KGHSH and CDR2 is LQKENI.

J is TRBJ2-3 and V is TRBV7-2; 7 bases align to TRBD2. Unmatched junction bases numbered 4, after V lost 3 bases and J lost 4 bases. The germline V gene encodes CDR1 SGHTA and CDR2 FQGNSA. This CDR3 is 14 amino acids long. The CDR3 DNA sequence: TGTGCCAGCAGCTTGGGGGGAGGGGCAGATACGCAGTATTTT. Translation: CASSLGGGADTQYF.

The chain carries TRBV15 and TRBJ2-7; 10 bases are a match to TRBD2. The CDR3 is 14 residues long. From germline, CDR1 is LNHNV and CDR2 YYDKDF (reference sequence). J was trimmed by 5 bases and V by 0 bases; bases with no gene match: 1. The CDR3 DNA follows: TGTGCCACCAGCAGAGATGGACTAGCGGACGAGCAGTACTTC. It encodes CATSRDGLADEQYF. Complete variable domain (other parts from reference TRBV15 and TRBJ2-7): DAMVIQNPRYQVTQFGKPVTLSCSQTLNHNVMYWYQQKSSQAPKLLFHYYDKDFNNEADTPDNFQSRRPNTSFCFLDIRSPGLGDTAMYLCATSRDGLADEQYFGPGTRLTVT.

The V and J genes are TRBV27 and TRBJ1-1; unclear D gene. CDR1 and CDR2 from the germline V gene are MNHEY and SMNVEV (reference sequence). This CDR3 is built from 13 residues. V lost 2 bases, J lost 1 base, and 5 bases lay in between. Here the CDR3 reads CASSLKANTEAFF. CDR3 nucleotides: TGTGCCAGCAGTTTAAAGGCGAACACTGAAGCTTTCTTT.

V gene TRBV30 combines with J gene TRBJ2-3; D gene ambiguous. V lost 2 bases to trimming and J lost 1 base, with 7 bases between them. Germline loops: CDR1 GTSNPN, CDR2 SVGIG (reference sequence). The CDR3 is 13 residues long. CDR3 DNA sequence: TGTGCCTGGAGTCGGTATGGCACAGATACGCAGTATTTT. Translation: CAWSRYGTDTQYF.

CDR3 nucleotides: TGTGCCAGCTCACCAACGGGTACCGGGGAGCTGTTTTTT. Its translation is CASSPTGTGELFF. The chain couples TRBV18 to TRBJ2-2; no firm D call. V was trimmed by 2 bases and J by 5 bases, leaving 6 bases between them. Per the germline V gene, CDR1 is KGHSH and CDR2 is LQKENI. The CDR3 runs to 13 residues.

CDR3 protein: CASSSWVGEQYF. Written as DNA, the CDR3 is TGTGCCAGCAGCTCCTGGGTGGGCGAGCAGTACTTC. This sequence joins TRBV11-2 and TRBJ2-7; D gene ambiguous. V was cut by 4 bases and J by 6 bases, with 10 bases left in between. Per germline, CDR1 SGHAT and CDR2 FQNNGV. The CDR3 sequence is 12 residues long.

This chain connects TRBV28 to TRBJ1-5; tentative D call: TRBD1 (5 bases). The germline gives CDR1 MDHEN, CDR2 SYDVKM. This CDR3 is built from 15 residues. With 0 bases removed from V and 1 base from J, the gap between germline ends came to 7 bases. The CDR3 nucleotides read TGTGCCAGCAGTTTATGGGGGGTAAGCAATCAGCCCCAGCATTTT. Residues: CASSLWGVSNQPQHF.

V and J are TRBV7-3 and TRBJ2-7, with 7 bases aligning to TRBD1. The CDR3 totals 13 residues. Germline trimming cut 3 bases from V and 2 bases from J; bases unmatched to any gene: 1. Germline-derived CDR1 and CDR2 are SGHTA and FQGTGA. The CDR3 nucleotides read TGTGCCAGCAGCTTCGGGACAGCCTACGAGCAGTACTTC. Residues: CASSFGTAYEQYF.

V is TRBV7-9 and J is TRBJ2-2, with TRBD2 as a possible D gene (7 bases). CDR1 SEHNR and CDR2 FQNEAQ come from the germline V gene (reference sequence). With 7 bases removed from V and 2 bases from J, the gap between germline ends came to 17 bases. The CDR3 consists of 16 residues. CDR3 protein: CASTKRGDYNTGELFF. The CDR3 coding sequence is TGTGCCAGCACCAAAAGGGGGGACTATAACACCGGGGAGCTGTTTTTT.

The chain uses TRBV4-1 and TRBJ2-5, with 7 positions matching TRBD2. Per germline, CDR1 MGHRA and CDR2 YSYEKL. The ends lost 0 bases at V and 6 bases at J; junction bases unmatched: 13. The CDR3 extends over 17 amino acids. CDR3 sequence (DNA): TGCGCCAGCAGCCAAGATCATGAGCGGGGACTAAGAAAGACCCAGTACTTC. This sequence encodes CASSQDHERGLRKTQYF.

The chain employs TRBV29-1 and TRBJ2-3, with 7 bases identical to TRBD1. This CDR3 has 16 residues. J gave up 14 bases and V 4 bases, and 24 bases lay outside the gene matches. Germline CDR1 SQVTM, CDR2 ANQGSEA. CDR3 protein: CSVVIRDSYSSGSMYF. CDR3 in DNA: TGCAGCGTTGTAATCCGGGACAGCTACTCGTCCGGGTCGATGTATTTT.

The chain combines TRBV29-1 with TRBJ2-1; a weak D match, TRBD1 (5 bases). The length of the CDR3 is 16 residues. CDR1 and CDR2 (germline): SQVTM, ANQGSEA. With 0 bases removed from V and 6 bases from J, the gap between germline ends came to 18 bases. CDR3 amino acids: CSVEDLGARTFNEQFF. CDR3 coding DNA: TGCAGCGTTGAAGATCTAGGGGCCAGAACCTTCAATGAGCAGTTCTTC.

CDR3 region: CASSPARGREAFF. The CDR3, as DNA: TGTGCCAGCAGCCCCGCTAGGGGGCGTGAAGCTTTCTTT. V usage is TRBV7-8 and J usage is TRBJ1-1; TRBD1 aligns across 7 bases. The CDR3 is 13 amino acids. V was pared by 5 bases and J by 7 bases, with 7 bases of the junction left unmatched. Germline CDR1 and CDR2: SGHVS and FQNEAQ.

The CDR3 bases are TGTGCCAGCAGCTTAATCAAAAACATTCAGTACTTC. Translating it yields CASSLIKNIQYF. The gene calls are TRBV7-9 and TRBJ2-4; no clear D gene. CDR1 is SEHNR and CDR2 is FQNEAQ in the germline V gene (reference sequence). The CDR3 has 12 amino acids. The V end lost 2 bases, the J end lost 3 bases, and 2 bases lay between the germline ends.

CDR3 in DNA: TGTGCCAGCTCACCCCAACCGGGGCTCTACGAGCAGTACTTC. This codes for CASSPQPGLYEQYF. This chain uses TRBV18 with TRBJ2-7; the D gene could be TRBD1 or TRBD2 (5 bases each). Trimming removed 3 bases at V and 3 bases at J, with 12 bases between. This CDR3 has 14 residues. Germline V gives CDR1 KGHSH, CDR2 LQKENI.

This chain links TRBV6-1 with TRBJ1-1; 9 bases align to TRBD1. The CDR3 runs to 14 residues. CDR1 MNHNS and CDR2 SASEGT come from the germline V gene. J lost 7 bases, V lost 4 bases, and 7 bases had no gene match. Here the CDR3 DNA reads TGTGCCAGCAGTGCCAACAGGGGGCGAGGTGAAGCTTTCTTT. It yields the protein CASSANRGRGEAFF.

This chain connects TRBV5-6 to TRBJ2-3; the match to TRBD2 covers 13 bases. The germline CDR1 and CDR2 sequences are SGHDT and YYEEEE. The CDR3 has 16 amino acids. V shed 4 bases, J shed 7 bases, and the junction held 9 bases outside the gene matches. CDR3 sequence (DNA): TGTGCCAGCAGCCCGAGACTAGCGGGGGGAAGGTATACGCAGTATTTT. Translation gives CASSPRLAGGRYTQYF.

The CDR3 loop is CASSLASGTGRYGYTF. Written as DNA, the CDR3 is TGCGCCAGCAGCTTGGCCTCCGGGACAGGTCGCTATGGCTACACCTTC. V gene TRBV5-1 combines with J gene TRBJ1-2; TRBD1 matches at 8 bases. The CDR3 consists of 16 residues. CDR1 and CDR2 from the germline V gene are SGHRS and YFSETQ. V shed 0 bases, J shed 4 bases, and the junction held 8 bases outside the gene matches.

This clone was detected a few times. J is TRBJ2-7 and V is TRBV5-1; 7 nucleotides match TRBD2. The trim removed 2 bases at V and 3 bases at J, leaving 5 bases unmatched. There are 14 residues in the CDR3. Germline V gene data show CDR1 as SGHRS and CDR2 as YFSETQ. Written as DNA, the CDR3 is TGCGCCAGCAGCTTTAATGGGAGGGTCTACGAGCAGTACTTC. This codes for CASSFNGRVYEQYF.

The V gene is TRBV6-1, the J gene TRBJ2-7; 12 positions match TRBD2. Germline values: CDR1 MNHNS, CDR2 SASEGT. This CDR3 is built from 14 residues. The junction had 5 bases not matched to a gene; V was cut back by 6 bases and J by 5 bases. CDR3 DNA: TGTGCCAGCAGGCGGACTAGCGGGAACAACGAGCAGTACTTC. Translated, it gives CASRRTSGNNEQYF.

The V gene is TRBV5-1, the J gene TRBJ2-3, with 9 bases aligning to TRBD2. The V and J ends lost 2 bases and 7 bases, in that order; junction bases with no gene match: 5. The CDR3 is 14 amino acids. Germline lookup yields CDR1 SGHRS and CDR2 YFSETQ. This CDR3 reads CASSLPSGMNTQYF. The CDR3, as DNA: TGCGCCAGCAGCTTACCTAGCGGGATGAATACGCAGTATTTT.